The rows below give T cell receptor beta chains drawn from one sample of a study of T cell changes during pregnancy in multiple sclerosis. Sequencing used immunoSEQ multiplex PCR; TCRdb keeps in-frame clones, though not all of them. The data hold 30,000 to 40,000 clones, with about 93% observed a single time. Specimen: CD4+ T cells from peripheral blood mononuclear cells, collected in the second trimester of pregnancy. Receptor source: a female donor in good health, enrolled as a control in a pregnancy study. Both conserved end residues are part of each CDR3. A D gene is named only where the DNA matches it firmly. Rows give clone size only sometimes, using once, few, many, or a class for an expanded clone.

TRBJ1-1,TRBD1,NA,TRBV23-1,TGCGCCAGCAGTCATAGAATCCGGACAGGAGTTATCACTGAAGCTTTCTTT,CASSHRIRTGVITEAFF
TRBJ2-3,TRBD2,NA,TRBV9,TGTGCCAGCAGCGCTCGGGGGGTGGGCACAGATACGCAGTATTTT,CASSARGVGTDTQYF
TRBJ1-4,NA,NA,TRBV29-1,TGCAGCGTTGAGGAGGGAAGGAGAGAAAAACTGTTTTTT,CSVEEGRREKLFF
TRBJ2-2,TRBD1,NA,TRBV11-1,TGTGCCAGCACTGCGAGACAGGGGAACACCGGGGAGCTGTTTTTT,CASTARQGNTGELFF
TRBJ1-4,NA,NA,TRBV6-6,TGTGCCACCCGGGGGTTACTAAGTGAAAAACTGTTTTTT,CATRGLLSEKLFF
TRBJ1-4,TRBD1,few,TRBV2,TGTGCCAGCGCCCGGGACAGTAATGAAAAACTGTTTTTT,CASARDSNEKLFF
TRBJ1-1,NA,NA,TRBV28,TGTGCCAGCACCGTCGGGGGGCTGTACGGTGAAGCTTTCTTT,CASTVGGLYGEAFF
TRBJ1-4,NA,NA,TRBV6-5,TGTGCCAGCAGTTTGAAACCGGGTCGAAGGGAAAAACTGTTTTTT,CASSLKPGRREKLFF
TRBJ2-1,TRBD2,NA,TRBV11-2,TGTGCCAGCAGCTTACGAGCGGGGGCCGACAATGAGCAGTTCTTC,CASSLRAGADNEQFF
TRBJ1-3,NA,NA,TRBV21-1,TGTGCCAGCAGCAAAAAACCCGGACAGCCCTTAAACACCATATATTTT,CASSKKPGQPLNTIYF
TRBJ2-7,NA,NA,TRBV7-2,TGTGCCAGCAGCTTAGCCCCCGGGGTCACCTACGAGCAGTACTTC,CASSLAPGVTYEQYF
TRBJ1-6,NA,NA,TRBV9,TGTGCCAGCAGCGGCACCCAGGCAGGGGATAATTCACCCCTCCACTTT,CASSGTQAGDNSPLHF
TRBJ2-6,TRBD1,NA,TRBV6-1,TGTGCCAGCAGGGAACCGACAGGGGGCTCTGGGGCCAACGTCCTGACTTTC,CASREPTGGSGANVLTF
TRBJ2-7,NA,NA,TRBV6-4,TGTGCCAGCAGTGACTCGATAGGCCCCCGGGGTATTGACTACGAGCAGTACTTC,CASSDSIGPRGIDYEQYF
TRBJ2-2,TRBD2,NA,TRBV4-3,TGCGCCAGCAGCCAGAGGGGACTACGGGGCGGGGAGCTGTTTTTT,CASSQRGLRGGELFF
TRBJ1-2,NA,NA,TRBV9,TGTGCCAGCAGCGCCTCAGGGAACGGCTACACCTTC,CASSASGNGYTF
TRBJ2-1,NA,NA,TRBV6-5,TGTGCCAGCAGTCGCGTCCGGGGTAAGGAGCAGTTCTTC,CASSRVRGKEQFF
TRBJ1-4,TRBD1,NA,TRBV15,TGTGCCACCAGCAGAGATACAGGACAGGGCGGTGAAAAACTGTTTTTT,CATSRDTGQGGEKLFF
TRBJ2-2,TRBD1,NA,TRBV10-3,TGTGCCATCAGGACAGGGACGGTTGCCGGGGAGCTGTTTTTT,CAIRTGTVAGELFF
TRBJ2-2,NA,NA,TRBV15,TGTGCCACCAGCAGAGGGCCTTCGTTGAACACCGGGGAGCTGTTTTTT,CATSRGPSLNTGELFF
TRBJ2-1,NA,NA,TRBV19,TGTGCCAGTAGCCGTTTTAGTGAGCAGTTCTTC,CASSRFSEQFF
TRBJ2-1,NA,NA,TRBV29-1,TGCAGCGTTGACGGCCAGGGCCCTAATGAGCAGTTCTTC,CSVDGQGPNEQFF
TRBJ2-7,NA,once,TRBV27,TGTGCCAGCAGTTTATTCCCGACAGCGTACGAGCAGTACTTC,CASSLFPTAYEQYF
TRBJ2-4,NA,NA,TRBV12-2,TGTGCAAGTCGCTTGGTAGGCGACAGGGCCAAAAACATTCAGTACTTC,CASRLVGDRAKNIQYF
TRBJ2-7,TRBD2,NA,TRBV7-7,TGTGCTAGCAGCTTACTCCCACTAGCGGGGGAAGGCGAGCAGTACTTC,CASSLLPLAGEGEQYF
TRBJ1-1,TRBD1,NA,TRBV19,TGTGCCAGTAGTTCGGACAGGGGAGGGGACACTGAAGCTTTCTTT,CASSSDRGGDTEAFF
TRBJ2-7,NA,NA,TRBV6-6,TGTGCCAGCAGCTCCTATACGGCGGGTACCTACGAGCAGTACTTC,CASSSYTAGTYEQYF
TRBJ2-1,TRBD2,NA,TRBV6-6,TGTGCCAGCAGCGGGGAGGGATTCGAGCAGTTCTTC,CASSGEGFEQFF
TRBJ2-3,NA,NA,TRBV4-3,TGCGCCAGCAGCCAAGGCCGGGATACGCAGTATTTT,CASSQGRDTQYF
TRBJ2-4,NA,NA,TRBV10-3,TGTGCCATCAGTGACGTGGGGGCCCTAGCCAAAAACATTCAGTACTTC,CAISDVGALAKNIQYF
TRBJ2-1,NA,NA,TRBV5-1,TGCGCCAGCAGCCCCCACCTCGGGATATCCTACAATGAGCAGTTCTTC,CASSPHLGISYNEQFF
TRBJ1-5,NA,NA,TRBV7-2,TGTGCCAGCAGCCCCGACAGTAGCAATCAGCCCCAGCATTTT,CASSPDSSNQPQHF
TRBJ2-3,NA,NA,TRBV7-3,TGTGCCAGCAGCCCACAACAGGGACATAGCACAGATACGCAGTATTTT,CASSPQQGHSTDTQYF
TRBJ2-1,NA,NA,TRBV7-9,TGTGCCAGCAGCTTAGAAGAGTCGCAGTTCTTC,CASSLEESQFF
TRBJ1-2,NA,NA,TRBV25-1,TGTGCCAGCACCGACCAGGGCTTTGGCTACACCTTC,CASTDQGFGYTF
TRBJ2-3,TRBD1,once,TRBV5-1,TGCGCCAGCAGCGAAGGGACAGGGCAAGGGGATACGCAGTATTTT,CASSEGTGQGDTQYF
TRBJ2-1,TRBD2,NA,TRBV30,TGTGCCTGGCTCCAAGCTAGCGGTAGCTCCTACAATGAGCAGTTCTTC,CAWLQASGSSYNEQFF
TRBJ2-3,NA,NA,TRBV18,TGTGCCAGCTCGTCCGGTCTGAGCACAGATACGCAGTATTTT,CASSSGLSTDTQYF
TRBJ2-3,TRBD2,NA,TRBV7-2,TGTGCCAGCAGCTTCCAACTAGCGGGGGGCGCAGATACGCAGTATTTT,CASSFQLAGGADTQYF
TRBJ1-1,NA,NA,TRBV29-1,TGCAGCGTTGATGGGGGGAACGCTTTCTTT,CSVDGGNAFF
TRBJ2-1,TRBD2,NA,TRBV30,TGTGCCTGGAGTGTACGAATGAGGACTAGCTCTTACAATGAGCAGTTCTTC,CAWSVRMRTSSYNEQFF
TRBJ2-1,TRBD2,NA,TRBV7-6,TGTGCCAGCAGCTTAGCGGTGGGGGGGAGCTCCTACAATGAGCAGTTCTTC,CASSLAVGGSSYNEQFF
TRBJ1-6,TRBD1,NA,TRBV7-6,TGTGCCAGTCGGGACAGCCAAAATTCACCCCTCCACTTT,CASRDSQNSPLHF